One and the same sample provided the 5 T cell receptor beta chains below, sequenced in a study of T-cell reconstitution after alpha-beta-depleted transplantation in children (dated by TCRdb to 2016 to 2018). The library was built by means of PCR. Sequencing relied on an Illumina HiSeq 2500. To normalize quantification of the TCRbeta repertoire, the TCR libraries were built with molecular barcoding that relied on unique molecular identifiers. Starting from the raw public reads, TCRdb applied fastp trimming at Q25, assembled clones with MiXCR and retained in-frame beta chains. Each record represents a unique CDR3 protein, reported with the most common genes and DNA among its rows. This sample comprises 150,000 to 200,000 distinct CDR3 sequences, roughly 15% of them detected only once. The ten largest clones capture roughly 13% of the sample. Sequenced here: PBMCs from the stem cell graft donor, sampled from the stem cell graft. All receptors come from a human donor who donated a stem cell graft to a child with acute lymphoblastic leukemia.

This clonotype was counted at least ten times. V and J are TRBV7-6 and TRBJ1-1, with D perhaps matching TRBD1 (6 bases). CDR1 and CDR2 from the germline V gene are SGHVS and FNYEAQ. The ends were cut back, 5 bases at V and 3 bases at J, with 10 bases in the middle. CDR3 length equals 13 residues. Here the CDR3 DNA reads TGTGCCAGCAGCCGTACAGGGTACACTGAAGCTTTCTTT. This translates into CASSRTGYTEAFF.

This clonotype occurred many times. The genes are TRBV9 and TRBJ2-3; 10 bases are a match to TRBD2. The V segment lost 0 bases and the J segment 5 bases; nucleotides outside the gene matches: 9. Looked up from germline, CDR1 is SGDLS and CDR2 is YYNGEE. There are 17 residues in the CDR3. DNA of the CDR3: TGTGCCAGCAGCGTAGGTTCAGCGGGAGGGCCGCGAGATACGCAGTATTTT. Residues: CASSVGSAGGPRDTQYF.

This clonotype was observed many times. The rearrangement uses TRBV5-1 and TRBJ1-3; a weak D match, TRBD1 (6 bases). The CDR3 is 15 residues long. CDR1 and CDR2 from the germline V gene are SGHRS and YFSETQ. Trimming cost V 4 bases and J 7 bases, with 18 bases left between them. The CDR3 sequence is CASSPKPGQRNTIYF. The CDR3 coding sequence is TGCGCCAGCAGCCCGAAACCGGGACAAAGGAACACCATATATTTT. The whole variable domain, remainder taken from reference TRBV5-1 and TRBJ1-3, is KAGVTQTPRYLIKTRGQQVTLSCSPISGHRSVSWYQQTPGQGLQFLFEYFSETQRNKGNFPGRFSGRQFSNSRSEMNVSTLELGDSALYLCASSPKPGQRNTIYFGEGSWLTVV.

This clonotype was counted at least ten times. The chain couples TRBV3-1 to TRBJ1-2; no firm D call. V was pared by 1 base and J by 8 bases, with 8 bases between. Germline V lookup: CDR1 LGHDT, CDR2 YNNKEL (reference sequence). CDR3 length equals 12 residues. The CDR3 sequence: CASSQAAGGYTF. Here the CDR3 DNA reads TGTGCCAGCAGCCAAGCGGCGGGGGGCTACACCTTC.

Ten or more counts support this clonotype. This chain joins TRBV20-1 and TRBJ1-2; D possibly corresponds to TRBD1 (6 bases). Trimming left V 6 bases short and J 5 bases short, with 16 bases between. This CDR3 contains 13 residues. Germline V CDR1 and CDR2: DFQATT, SNEGSKA (reference sequence). In DNA, the CDR3 is TGCAGTGCCGTCTTAGGGCAGGGGTATGGCTACACCTTC. Translation gives CSAVLGQGYGYTF.